Following are 30 T cell receptor beta chains from one sample sequenced in a study of blood T cells in healthy people across ages. Through a sample-barcoded 5' primer and a J-beta primer mix, a second PCR was run for roughly 6 to 12 cycles. TCRdb passed the 5' RACE reads through MiXCR, listing each CDR3 protein once. Of roughly 1.6 million distinct CDR3 sequences in the sample, around 35% were seen once. The sequencing sample was made of blood. The receptors here all came from a woman aged 25-40 years in good health.

J is TRBJ1-4 and V is TRBV20-1; no reliable D call. Trimming took off 0 bases at V and 5 bases at J, with 7 bases between the two ends. The germline V gene encodes CDR1 DFQATT and CDR2 SNEGSKA (reference sequence). The CDR3 spans 13 residues. The CDR3 sequence is CSARDERNEKLFF. For the CDR3, the DNA is TGCAGTGCTAGAGATGAGAGGAATGAAAAACTGTTTTTT.

This chain joins TRBV28 and TRBJ2-7; 8 bases are shared with TRBD2. The CDR3 extends over 16 amino acids. Trimming cost V 2 bases and J 2 bases; bases outside gene matches: 8. Germline lookup yields CDR1 MDHEN and CDR2 SYDVKM. The CDR3 DNA sequence: TGTGCCAGCAGTTTAGGAGCGGGGGCGGTCCCCTACGAGCAGTACTTC. Translating it yields CASSLGAGAVPYEQYF. Drawing the rest from reference TRBV28 and TRBJ2-7, the complete variable domain is DVKVTQSSRYLVKRTGEKVFLECVQDMDHENMFWYRQDPGLGLRLIYFSYDVKMKEKGDIPEGYSVSREKKERFSLILESASTNQTSMYLCASSLGAGAVPYEQYFGPGTRLTVT.

This clonotype was observed at least ten times. V gene TRBV7-9 combines with J gene TRBJ2-6; TRBD2 might be the D (5 bases). Germline values: CDR1 SEHNR, CDR2 FQNEAQ (reference sequence). The CDR3 consists of 15 residues. V was cut by 4 bases and J by 1 base, with 8 bases left in between. The CDR3 DNA is TGTGCCAGCAGCTCAACTAGTTCTGGGGCCAACGTCCTGACTTTC. It specifies CASSSTSSGANVLTF.

The V and J genes are TRBV4-1 and TRBJ2-1; a possible D gene is TRBD2 (7 bases). Near its end, the DNA agrees better with TRBJ2-7, so the J call may be wrong. The CDR3 runs to 17 residues. From germline, CDR1 is MGHRA and CDR2 YSYEKL. CDR3 bases: TGCGCCAGCAGCCAAGATCAGGGGACTATTTCCTACAATGAGCAGTACTTC. Translated: CASSQDQGTISYNEQYF.

To note about this clonotype: An end of the junction differs from the germline gene, which may be a read error. V is TRBV12-3 or TRBV12-4 and J is TRBJ1-2; 7 nucleotides align to TRBD1. This CDR3 region has 13 residues. The CDR3 coding sequence is TGTGCCAGCAGTTTATGGGGACAGAAGGGCTACGCCTTC. Its translation: CASSLWGQKGYAF.

The genes are TRBV7-2 and TRBJ2-3; D uncertain. The CDR3 extends over 15 amino acids. Germline V lookup: CDR1 SGHTA, CDR2 FQGNSA. The ends were cut back, 1 base at V and 3 bases at J, with 11 bases in the middle. CDR3 residues: CASSLERGLTDTQYF. The CDR3 DNA reads as TGTGCCAGCAGCTTAGAACGCGGCTTAACAGATACGCAGTATTTT.

The chain combines TRBV7-2 with TRBJ2-1; D ambiguous. The CDR3 is made up of 15 amino acids. Germline V gene lookup returns CDR1 SGHTA and CDR2 FQGNSA. V shed 1 base and J shed 6 bases, with 13 bases lying between them. The CDR3 reads CASSLVKTLTNEQFF. The CDR3 DNA sequence: TGTGCCAGCAGCTTAGTTAAGACCCTCACCAATGAGCAGTTCTTC.

This clonotype was detected a few times. This chain uses TRBV5-6 with TRBJ1-2, with D unclear. The CDR3 has 15 amino acids. Trimming removed 1 base at V and 2 bases at J, with 12 bases between. Germline lookup yields CDR1 SGHDT and CDR2 YYEEEE. CDR3 sequence: CASSLMRAENYGYTF. In DNA form, the CDR3 reads TGTGCCAGCAGCTTGATGAGGGCAGAGAACTATGGCTACACCTTC.

This clonotype was seen only a few times. The chain uses TRBV7-9 and TRBJ2-5; TRBD1 is a possible D gene (5 bases). Germline CDR1 and CDR2: SEHNR and FQNEAQ (reference sequence). V was shortened by 0 bases and J by 0 bases, with 8 bases between the two germline ends. The CDR3 consists of 15 residues. This CDR3 is CASSLARQNQETQYF. The CDR3 nucleotides read TGTGCCAGCAGCTTAGCGCGACAGAACCAAGAGACCCAGTACTTC.

In its sample, this clonotype was seen a few times. The chain links TRBV29-1 to TRBJ1-2, with D maybe TRBD1 (5 bases). The CDR3 spans 13 residues. Trimming pared 6 bases from V and 7 bases from J, leaving 18 bases between. Germline CDR1 reads SQVTM; CDR2 reads ANQGSEA. CDR3 nucleotides: TGCAGCGTGGGGATTCGGGGGAGGGCTGGCTACACCTTC. Translated, it gives CSVGIRGRAGYTF.

There are a few counts of this clonotype. The rearrangement links TRBV4-1 to TRBJ2-7; unclear D gene. The CDR3 consists of 14 residues. The germline V gene encodes CDR1 MGHRA and CDR2 YSYEKL. Trimming took off 0 bases at V and 3 bases at J, with 9 bases between the two ends. The CDR3 DNA reads as TGCGCCAGCAGCCAAGACAAGATAGACTACGAGCAGTACTTC. Its protein is CASSQDKIDYEQYF.

The chain links TRBV6-6 to TRBJ2-5; tentatively, D is TRBD2 (6 bases). The ends were cut back, 2 bases at V and 5 bases at J, with 24 bases in the middle. The V gene's germline CDR1 is MNHNY and CDR2 SVGAGI (reference sequence). There are 18 residues in the CDR3. CDR3 amino acids: CASSYPTGEAEGWETQYF. DNA of the CDR3: TGTGCCAGCAGTTACCCCACTGGAGAAGCGGAGGGATGGGAGACCCAGTACTTC.

The CDR3 sequence: CASSNQGGLNEQFF. Written as DNA, the CDR3 is TGTGCCAGCAGTAACCAGGGGGGATTAAATGAGCAGTTCTTC. The chain is built from TRBV6-4 and TRBJ2-1, with D perhaps TRBD1 (7 bases). V was trimmed by 5 bases and J by 7 bases, leaving 15 bases between them. The CDR3 extends over 14 amino acids. Germline lookup yields CDR1 MRHNA and CDR2 SNTAGT.

This clonotype has more than one count but fewer than ten. The chain links TRBV7-9 to TRBJ1-1; D ambiguous. The CDR3 runs to 15 residues. The V end lost 3 bases, the J end lost 0 bases, and 11 bases lay between the germline ends. The V gene's germline CDR1 is SEHNR and CDR2 FQNEAQ (reference sequence). This chain's CDR3 is CASSFGKTMNTEAFF. The CDR3 DNA reads TGTGCCAGCAGCTTCGGAAAGACTATGAACACTGAAGCTTTCTTT.

This clonotype appeared a few times. V is TRBV13 and J is TRBJ2-4; a possible D gene is TRBD1 (5 bases). Germline V gives CDR1 PRHDT, CDR2 FYEKMQ (reference sequence). The CDR3 is 14 residues long. V gave up 2 bases and J gave up 5 bases, with 10 bases separating them. The DNA for the CDR3 is TGTGCCAGCAGCTTAAGAGGCAGGGAAAACATTCAGTACTTC. This encodes CASSLRGRENIQYF.

This clonotype was seen only a few times. J is TRBJ2-3 and V is TRBV4-2, with 7 nucleotides matching TRBD1. The CDR3 totals 15 residues. The V and J ends lost 1 base and 2 bases, in that order; junction bases with no gene match: 3. The germline V gene has CDR1 LGHNA and CDR2 YNFKEQ. As DNA, the CDR3 is TGTGCCAGCAGCCAAGGGGGACAGAACACAGATACGCAGTATTTT. Its translation is CASSQGGQNTDTQYF.

In this sample, this clonotype turned up many times. The rearrangement links TRBV6-2 or TRBV6-3 to TRBJ2-3; a possible D gene is TRBD2 (6 bases). The CDR3 consists of 18 residues. The V gene lost 5 bases and the J gene lost 0 bases, with 21 bases spanning the gap. In germline, CDR1 is MNHEY, CDR2 SVGEGT. The CDR3 loop reads CASSQNPGDPSSTDTQYF. The CDR3 DNA reads as TGTGCCAGCAGTCAAAACCCGGGAGACCCTTCAAGCACAGATACGCAGTATTTT.

This clonotype occurred many times. The V gene is TRBV29-1, the J gene TRBJ2-3; D is unresolved. Germline loops: CDR1 SQVTM, CDR2 ANQGSEA. Trimming shortened V by 5 bases and J by 4 bases, and 16 bases separated the two germline ends. The CDR3 sequence is 14 residues long. The CDR3 region is CSVRMVVVADTQYF. In DNA, the CDR3 is TGCAGCGTTCGGATGGTGGTAGTCGCAGATACGCAGTATTTT.

The chain uses TRBV6-5 and TRBJ2-1; the D gene is possibly TRBD2 (5 bases). The length of the CDR3 is 13 residues. Trimming cost V 0 bases and J 8 bases, with 8 bases left between them. The germline CDR1 and CDR2 sequences are MNHEY and SVGAGI. The CDR3 loop reads CASSYSRVDEQFF. CDR3 coding DNA: TGTGCCAGCAGTTACTCGAGGGTGGATGAGCAGTTCTTC.

This clonotype appeared a few times. The CDR3: CASSPFVGGFGDEQFF. DNA of the CDR3: TGTGCCAGCAGCCCCTTCGTGGGGGGTTTCGGGGATGAGCAGTTCTTC. V and J are TRBV7-2 and TRBJ2-1; D perhaps matches TRBD2 (6 bases). Per germline, CDR1 SGHTA and CDR2 FQGNSA. Trimming left V 5 bases short and J 8 bases short, with 22 bases between. The length of the CDR3 is 16 residues. Using reference TRBV7-2 and TRBJ2-1 for the parts outside the CDR3, the full variable domain is GAGVSQSPSNKVTEKGKDVELRCDPISGHTALYWYRQSLGQGLEFLIYFQGNSAPDKSGLPSDRFSAERTGGSVSTLTIQRTQQEDSAVYLCASSPFVGGFGDEQFFGPGTRLTVL.

The genes are TRBV5-1 and TRBJ1-1; 9 bases align to TRBD1. J was trimmed by 4 bases and V by 1 base; bases with no gene match: 5. Germline assignment: CDR1 SGHRS and CDR2 YFSETQ. This CDR3 comprises 15 residues. The CDR3 DNA follows: TGCGCCAGCAGCTTGTGGGGGGACAGGGCCACTGAAGCTTTCTTT. This gives the protein CASSLWGDRATEAFF.

The chain combines TRBV5-1 with TRBJ2-1, with TRBD1 identical over 7 bases. Germline CDR1 SGHRS, CDR2 YFSETQ. The CDR3 runs 14 residues. Unmatched junction bases numbered 9, after V lost 4 bases and J lost 8 bases. The DNA for the CDR3 is TGCGCCAGCAGCCTAGACAGGGACGGATATGAGCAGTTCTTC. The encoded protein is CASSLDRDGYEQFF.

The CDR3 spells CASSSGVVAKNIQYF. CDR3 bases: TGTGCCAGCAGTTCGGGGGTCGTGGCCAAAAACATTCAGTACTTC. V and J are TRBV12-3 or TRBV12-4 and TRBJ2-4; possibly TRBD2 for D (6 bases). The V end lost 4 bases, the J end lost 1 base, and 11 bases lay between the germline ends. This CDR3 comprises 15 residues.

This clonotype was seen a handful of times. V gene TRBV7-2 combines with J gene TRBJ2-7, with D perhaps given as TRBD1 or TRBD2 (7 bases each). This CDR3 has 14 amino acids. Trimming pared 5 bases from V and 3 bases from J, leaving 14 bases between. CDR1 and CDR2 from the germline V gene are SGHTA and FQGNSA. The CDR3 DNA reads as TGTGCCAGCAGCCAGCGGGACAGAGACTACGAGCAGTACTTC. Translated, it gives CASSQRDRDYEQYF. Drawing the rest from reference TRBV7-2 and TRBJ2-7, the complete variable domain is GAGVSQSPSNKVTEKGKDVELRCDPISGHTALYWYRQSLGQGLEFLIYFQGNSAPDKSGLPSDRFSAERTGGSVSTLTIQRTQQEDSAVYLCASSQRDRDYEQYFGPGTRLTVT.

The CDR3 loop is CSVEGSSYNEQFF. CDR3 bases: TGCAGCGTTGAAGGGAGCTCCTACAATGAGCAGTTCTTC. The V gene is TRBV29-1, the J gene TRBJ2-1; D unresolved. Trimming left V 1 base short and J 0 bases short, with 4 bases between. The CDR3 extends over 13 amino acids. Germline lookup yields CDR1 SQVTM and CDR2 ANQGSEA.

The chain joins TRBV7-9 to TRBJ2-3, with TRBD1 matching 8 bases. CDR1 and CDR2 (germline): SEHNR, FQNEAQ (reference sequence). V shed 2 bases, J shed 4 bases, and the junction held 11 bases outside the gene matches. The CDR3 is 17 residues long. The CDR3 DNA reads TGTGCCAGCAGCTTAAGTACAGGGGGGAGGTCGGCAGATACGCAGTATTTT. Its protein product is CASSLSTGGRSADTQYF.

In its sample, this clonotype was seen a few times. The chain joins TRBV20-1 to TRBJ1-1; 7 nucleotides agree with TRBD1. Germline V lookup: CDR1 DFQATT, CDR2 SNEGSKA (reference sequence). Losses at the gene ends were 2 bases for V and 10 bases for J; bases not matched to a gene: 4. CDR3 length equals 11 residues. CDR3: CSARKTGPAFF. The CDR3 nucleotides are TGCAGTGCTAGAAAGACAGGGCCAGCTTTCTTT.

There are a few counts of this clonotype. The V call is TRBV5-1, the J call TRBJ1-2; D is unresolved. This CDR3 is 14 amino acids long. V dropped 4 bases and J dropped 1 base, with 11 bases sitting between them. Germline assignment: CDR1 SGHRS and CDR2 YFSETQ. CDR3 protein: CASSERIYNYGYTF. The CDR3 DNA is TGCGCCAGCAGCGAGCGGATCTATAACTATGGCTACACCTTC.

The chain carries TRBV7-6 and TRBJ2-7; perhaps TRBD1 as D (5 bases). The CDR3 is 12 amino acids. V shed 4 bases and J shed 6 bases, with 10 bases lying between them. CDR1 SGHVS and CDR2 FNYEAQ come from the germline V gene. The CDR3, as DNA: TGTGCCAGCAGCTGGGCTCAGGGCGAGCAGTACTTC. It encodes CASSWAQGEQYF.

Of note for this clonotype: The junction differs from germline at one of its ends, possibly a read error. V usage is TRBV12-3 or TRBV12-4 and J usage is TRBJ2-3, with D possibly being TRBD2 (7 bases). The CDR3 sequence is 14 residues long. The CDR3 here is CASSLGGGTDAQYF. The CDR3 DNA reads as TGTGCCAGCAGTTTAGGGGGGGGCACAGATGCGCAGTATTTT.